The present TCR beta chain was sequenced within a study of identical twins' blood T cells (dated by TCRdb to between 2011 and 2013). Context from the whole study: The roughly twelve libraries, six for the alpha chain and six for the beta chain, yielded roughly 51 million Illumina reads in total. The study compared TCR alpha and beta chain repertoires of three pairs of monozygous twins using next-generation sequencing to assess genetic influence on repertoire formation. General findings and caveats noted by the study authors: V gene usage was reported to be markedly more similar within twin pairs than between unrelated donors, even among non-selected out-of-frame TCRbeta clonotypes. The number of shared CDR3 clonotypes between two donors was mainly determined by the product of their cloneset sizes, and twins did not clearly deviate from this trend. Because the twins were raised together, environmental influences could not be ruled out as an explanation for the similarity between twins. Among the most abundant TCRbeta clonotypes, each donor shared more CDR3 sequences with her twin than with unrelated donors. The proposed role of the TCRalpha J segment in MHC recognition during thymic selection was stated to require validation by independent studies.

The donors were six healthy women who made up three monozygous twin pairs. Each of the three twin pairs had been raised together, and the twins in each pair were thought likely to have encountered the same infectious agents and vaccines. TCR cDNA libraries were prepared from RNA that had been isolated from peripheral blood mononuclear cells. Library method: 5' RACE. This sample was sequenced with an Illumina Genome Analyzer IIx. The RNA-based TCR cDNA libraries were made using a previously described protocol that was modified in several ways. To prevent cross-contamination, sample-specific barcodes were introduced on both ends of each TCR cDNA library during cDNA synthesis and amplification. The published analysis was carried out like this. Each library contained about 2.2 to 3.6 million CDR3-containing reads, and somewhere between about 100,000 and nearly 500,000 clonotypes were identified for each individual. Reads with improper barcode index combinations were discarded, after which clonesets were built for each library with the MiTCR software. While assembling CDR3 clonotypes, MiTCR filtered or rescued low-quality reads and corrected PCR and sequencing errors. Artificial out-of-frame clonotypes were removed by being mapped to in-frame sequences, with one indel in the CDR3 allowed. Similarity in V and J gene usage between donors was calculated as the Jensen-Shannon divergence divided by the mean entropy. The public reads were reanalyzed by TCRdb: fastp trimming at Q25, MiXCR alignment, in-frame beta chains only. Entries are consolidated by CDR3 protein sequence, retaining the most common genes and DNA. None of the V and J calls come from the authors' own analysis; TCRdb made them. The sample table records hundreds of thousands of distinct CDR3 sequences; under 30% of these occur just once. Approximately 6.6% of the sample is in the top ten clones.

The table lists this clonotype with a few counts. This receptor's antigen is unknown. A much larger clone differs by one base, so this may be a read error. The CDR3 goes from the cysteine to the phenylalanine over 14 residues. Of the read, only the CDR3 DNA is kept; its 42 bases are in frame from base 1. The receptor comes from a woman aged 18 to 55 in good health. The chain is encoded by TRBV7-5 joined to TRBJ2-7; TRBD1, the table's D call, was not compared with the DNA. TRBV7-5 is labeled a pseudogene. The sample consisted of PBMCs. For the CDR3, the sequence is CIPVPETGPDEQYF. The base sequence is TGTATCCCTGTGCCAGAAACAGGGCCTGACGAGCAGTACTTC.